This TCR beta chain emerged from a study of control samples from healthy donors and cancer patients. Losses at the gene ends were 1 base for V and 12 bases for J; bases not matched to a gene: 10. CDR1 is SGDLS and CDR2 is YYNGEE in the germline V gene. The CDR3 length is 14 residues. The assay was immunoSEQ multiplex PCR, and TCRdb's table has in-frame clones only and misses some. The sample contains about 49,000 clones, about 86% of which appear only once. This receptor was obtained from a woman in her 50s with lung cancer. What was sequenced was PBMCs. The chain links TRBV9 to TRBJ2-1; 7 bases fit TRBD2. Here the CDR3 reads CASSVMVSGGVQFF. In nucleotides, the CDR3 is TGTGCCAGCAGCGTAATGGTTAGTGGGGGGGTGCAGTTCTTC.